This T cell receptor (beta chain) was recovered during a study of blood T cell repertoires in COVID-19. Study-wide context: The United States, Italy and Spain provided the acute and convalescent COVID-19 samples. PBMCs, B-cell-depleted T cells, or T cells were the source of the cDNA or gDNA that made up the material.

Germline CDR1 reads MNHNY; CDR2 reads SVGAGI (reference sequence). The CDR3 loop spans 12 amino acids. V lost 7 bases and J lost 5; bases outside the gene matches: 2. Method: immunoSEQ multiplex PCR; TCRdb's copy keeps in-frame clones and lacks some. The sample includes just over 200,000 clones, 80% of them seen just once. Sample: peripheral blood. This chain connects TRBV6-6 to TRBJ1-5; 7 bases map to TRBD1. This clonotype originated in a woman in her 70s with acute or convalescent COVID-19. The CDR3 protein is CASTQGDQPQHF. Here the CDR3 DNA reads TGTGCCAGCACCCAGGGGGATCAGCCCCAGCATTTT.